The rows below give T cell receptor beta chains drawn from one sample of a study of shared clonotypes between healthy human individuals. The repertoire was sequenced with immunoSEQ multiplex PCR; TCRdb's copy has only in-frame clones and lacks some. Of about 2,500,000 clones in the sample, 85% to 95% were seen once. The sequenced sample was naive CD4+ T cells sorted from blood. All receptors derive from a man younger than 30 in good health. Each CDR3 is given with its conserved first and last residue. D genes are given only for firm matches. The listing skips clone size in some rows; elsewhere it reads once, few, many or a size class.

V: TRBV30
size: NA
J: TRBJ2-5
D: TRBD2
length: 14
CDR3: CAWSVGGGMGTQYF
DNA: TGTGCCTGGAGTGTTGGGGGGGGAATGGGGACCCAGTACTTC

V: TRBV9
size: NA
J: TRBJ2-2
D: TRBD2
length: 18
CDR3: CASSVGLAGEPLTGELFF
DNA: TGTGCCAGCAGCGTAGGCCTAGCGGGGGAACCCCTCACCGGGGAGCTGTTTTTT

V: TRBV25-1
size: once
J: TRBJ2-3
D: NA
length: 12
CDR3: CASRGRLDTQYF
DNA: TGTGCCAGCAGGGGGCGTTTAGATACGCAGTATTTT

V: TRBV6-1
size: few
J: TRBJ1-1
D: NA
length: 15
CDR3: CASSVHPHQNTEAFF
DNA: TGTGCCAGCAGTGTACACCCACACCAGAACACTGAAGCTTTCTTT

V: TRBV10-3
size: NA
J: TRBJ1-3
D: NA
length: 16
CDR3: CAISESIGARGNTIYF
DNA: TGTGCCATCAGTGAGTCGATTGGGGCGCGTGGAAACACCATATATTTT

V: TRBV2
size: NA
J: TRBJ2-5
D: TRBD2
length: 12
CDR3: CASTTGEGTQYF
DNA: TGTGCCAGCACAACGGGGGAGGGGACCCAGTACTTC

V: TRBV7-2
size: NA
J: TRBJ1-2
D: NA
length: 15
CDR3: CASSARTQNPYGYTF
DNA: TGTGCCAGCAGCGCACGGACCCAGAACCCTTATGGCTACACCTTC

V: TRBV30
size: few
J: TRBJ1-2
D: TRBD1
length: 13
CDR3: CAWIPQGLGGYTF
DNA: TGTGCCTGGATTCCACAGGGGCTGGGCGGCTACACCTTC

V: TRBV6-6
size: once
J: TRBJ2-7
D: NA
length: 15
CDR3: CASSYSRVRDYEQYF
DNA: TGTGCCAGCAGTTACTCGAGGGTTCGCGACTACGAGCAGTACTTC

V: TRBV30
size: NA
J: TRBJ2-1
D: TRBD2
length: 19
CDR3: CAWTSPGLAGGSKYNEQFF
DNA: TGTGCCTGGACCTCACCGGGACTAGCGGGGGGAAGCAAATACAATGAGCAGTTCTTC

V: TRBV6-1
size: NA
J: TRBJ1-5
D: TRBD1
length: 15
CDR3: CASNERQGAGQPQHF
DNA: TGTGCCAGCAACGAACGACAGGGGGCAGGTCAGCCCCAGCATTTT

V: TRBV29-1
size: NA
J: TRBJ1-5
D: NA
length: 13
CDR3: CSVREGLGQPQHF
DNA: TGCAGCGTTCGGGAGGGGTTGGGTCAGCCCCAGCATTTT

V: TRBV2
size: NA
J: TRBJ1-5
D: NA
length: 13
CDR3: CASVGGGNQPQHF
DNA: TGTGCCAGCGTGGGTGGAGGCAATCAGCCCCAGCATTTT

V: TRBV2
size: NA
J: TRBJ2-3
D: NA
length: 15
CDR3: CASRSRVLSADTQYF
DNA: TGTGCCAGCAGAAGCCGGGTCCTAAGTGCAGATACGCAGTATTTT

V: TRBV10-3
size: NA
J: TRBJ1-4
D: NA
length: 13
CDR3: CAIARATNEKLFF
DNA: TGTGCCATCGCAAGGGCAACTAATGAAAAACTGTTTTTT

V: TRBV2
size: NA
J: TRBJ1-6
D: TRBD1
length: 13
CDR3: CASKQGDISPLHF
DNA: TGTGCCAGCAAACAGGGGGATATCTCACCCCTCCACTTT

V: TRBV4-1
size: NA
J: TRBJ2-1
D: NA
length: 15
CDR3: CASSLTADSYNEQFF
DNA: TGCGCCAGCAGCCTAACAGCGGACTCCTACAATGAGCAGTTCTTC

V: TRBV20-1
size: NA
J: TRBJ2-1
D: NA
length: 11
CDR3: CSAKQRDEQFF
DNA: TGCAGTGCTAAACAGAGGGATGAGCAGTTCTTC

V: TRBV5-1
size: once
J: TRBJ2-2
D: NA
length: 14
CDR3: CASSLEQNTGELFF
DNA: TGCGCCAGCAGCTTGGAGCAGAACACCGGGGAGCTGTTTTTT

V: TRBV6-5
size: few
J: TRBJ1-5
D: NA
length: 15
CDR3: CASSRTPYTNQPQHF
DNA: TGTGCCAGCAGCCGGACACCTTACACCAATCAGCCCCAGCATTTT